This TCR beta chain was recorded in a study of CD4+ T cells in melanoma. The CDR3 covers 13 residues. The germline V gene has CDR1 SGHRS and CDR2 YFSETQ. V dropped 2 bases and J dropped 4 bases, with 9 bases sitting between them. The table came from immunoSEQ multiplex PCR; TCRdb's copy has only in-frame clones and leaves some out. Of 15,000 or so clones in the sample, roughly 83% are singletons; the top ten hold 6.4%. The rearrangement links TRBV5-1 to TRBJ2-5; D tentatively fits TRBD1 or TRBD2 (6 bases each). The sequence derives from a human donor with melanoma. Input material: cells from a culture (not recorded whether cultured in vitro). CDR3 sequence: CASSLGGGETQYF. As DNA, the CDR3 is TGCGCCAGCAGCTTAGGGGGAGGAGAGACCCAGTACTTC.